This paragraph covers one T cell receptor beta chain sequence. The record originates from a study of CD8+ T cells in alopecia areata. The CDR3 runs 12 residues. CDR1 and CDR2 from the germline V gene are SGDLS and YYNGEE. With 4 bases removed from V and 5 bases from J, the gap between germline ends came to 9 bases. Sequencing used cDNA as its template, made by extracting RNA and reverse transcribing it. Profiled with immunoSEQ multiplex PCR; TCRdb holds only in-frame clones, not every one. This repertoire shows roughly 180,000 clones, roughly 53% found once; its top ten account for 11%. Specified treatment: oral pan-JAK inhibitor, 5-10 mg twice daily.

The rearrangement joins TRBV9 to TRBJ1-2; unclear D gene. This sequence originates from a human donor with alopecia areata. Sequencing used CD8+ T cells sorted from blood, obtained at week 24, from a patient treated with tofacitinib. This CDR3 reads CASSSSGYGYTF. The CDR3 DNA reads as TGTGCCAGCAGCTCTAGCGGTTATGGCTACACCTTC.